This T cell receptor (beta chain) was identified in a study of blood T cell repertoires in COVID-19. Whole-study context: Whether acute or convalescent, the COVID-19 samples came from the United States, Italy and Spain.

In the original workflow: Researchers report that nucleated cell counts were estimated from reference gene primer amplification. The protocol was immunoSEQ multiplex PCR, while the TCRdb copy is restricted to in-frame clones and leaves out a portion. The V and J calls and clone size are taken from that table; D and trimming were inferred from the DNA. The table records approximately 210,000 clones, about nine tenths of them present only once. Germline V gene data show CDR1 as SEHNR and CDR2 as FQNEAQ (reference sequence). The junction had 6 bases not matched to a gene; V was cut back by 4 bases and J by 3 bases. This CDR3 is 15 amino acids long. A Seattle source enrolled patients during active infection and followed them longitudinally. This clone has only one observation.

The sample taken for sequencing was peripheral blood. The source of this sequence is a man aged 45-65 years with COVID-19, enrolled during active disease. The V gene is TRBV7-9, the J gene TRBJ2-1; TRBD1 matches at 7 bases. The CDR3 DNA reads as TGTGCCAGCAGCTCACCAGGGGGTATCTACAATGAGCAGTTCTTC. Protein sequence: CASSSPGGIYNEQFF.